This T cell receptor (beta chain) was sequenced in a study of T cells in Graves' hyperthyroidism and ophthalmopathy. The patients, who ranged from 18 to 65 in age, presented with newly diagnosed hyperthyroidism lasting under 2 months. Investigators excluded patients with uncontrolled infection, other autoimmune disease, pregnancy or lactation. CDR3 size: 17 residues. The V gene's germline CDR1 is MGHDK and CDR2 SYGVNS. Regions amplified from RNA transcripts were the TCR beta CDR3 regions. HTBI primers drove first-round RT-PCR of the TCR CDR3. Each CDR3 protein is one row after TCRdb ran MiXCR on the multiplex PCR reads. Of 400,000 to 500,000 distinct CDR3 sequences listed, 12% to 15% are singletons. A note on this clonotype: This may be a read error, as it is one base from a much larger clone.

This clonotype was sampled from a woman aged 18-29 years with Graves' hyperthyroidism. The V and J genes are TRBV25-1 and TRBJ1-1; 9 bases align to TRBD1. Sequenced material: blood. This chain's CDR3 is CASSEITGGAGNTQAFF. CDR3 coding DNA: TGTGCCAGCAGTGAAATTACAGGGGGCGCGGGAAACACTCAAGCTTTCTTT.